The clone carrying this TCR beta chain was counted between two and nine times. Its antigen is undetermined. Second-dose intervals near 4 or 12 weeks were combined. Germline CDR1 is MDHEN and CDR2 is SYDVKM. CDR3 length: 18 amino acids. The trim removed 6 bases at V and 1 base at J, leaving 17 bases unmatched. This entry comes from a study of T cell responses to AZD1222 COVID-19 vaccine. Overall study findings and caveats: Repertoires were sampled only after the peak T cell response. Two AZD1222 administrations were followed by greater Spike-specific TCR breadth and depth.

This table comes from immunoSEQ multiplex PCR, and its TCRdb copy is limited to in-frame clones, with some not included. The data contain roughly 180,000 clones, about 91% of them singletons. The source is an adult who received the AZD1222 COVID-19 vaccine. The V and J genes are TRBV28 and TRBJ2-7; TRBD1 agrees at 8 bases. The source material was peripheral blood, sampled 28 days after the second AZD1222 dose. CDR3 sequence: CASSRRDRHSGRSYEQYF. As DNA, the CDR3 is TGTGCCAGCAGCCGCCGGGACAGGCACAGCGGCCGATCCTACGAGCAGTACTTC.